One TCR beta chain is described in this entry. Generated by immunoSEQ multiplex PCR, the TCRdb table keeps only in-frame clones and is missing some. The sample includes 100,000 to 150,000 clones, roughly two thirds of them seen just once. This record comes from a study of blood T cell repertoires in COVID-19. Across the study: Samples came from the United States, Italy and Spain, spanning acute and convalescent COVID-19.

The CDR3 sequence is 14 residues long. Germline loops: CDR1 SEHNR, CDR2 FQNEAQ (reference sequence). Losses at the gene ends were 0 bases for V and 7 bases for J; bases not matched to a gene: 3. V usage is TRBV7-9 and J usage is TRBJ1-2; 9 nucleotides line up with TRBD1. The receptor comes from a woman in her 70s with acute or convalescent COVID-19. Sequenced input: peripheral blood. CDR3 sequence: CASSLAGQGGGYTF. CDR3 nucleotide sequence: TGTGCCAGCAGCTTAGCGGGACAGGGAGGTGGCTACACCTTC.